This T cell receptor (beta chain) was obtained from a study of blood T cell repertoires in COVID-19. The overall study: The samples span acute and convalescent COVID-19 from the United States, Italy and Spain.

Per germline, CDR1 KGHSH and CDR2 LQKENI. This CDR3 has 16 amino acids. Trimming cost V 1 base and J 0 bases, with 10 bases left between them. Some clones are missing from TCRdb's copy, which holds only in-frame ones; the method was immunoSEQ multiplex PCR. The sample has a few hundred thousand clones; around 84% are singletons. This chain uses TRBV18 with TRBJ1-3, with TRBD1 as a possible D gene (5 bases). This TCR came from a woman in her fifties or sixties who had recovered from COVID-19. Sequencing was performed on PBMCs or T cells enriched from blood (not recorded which). The CDR3 loop reads CASSPQGISSGNTIYF. The CDR3 DNA is TGTGCCAGCTCACCACAGGGGATTAGCTCTGGAAACACCATATATTTT.